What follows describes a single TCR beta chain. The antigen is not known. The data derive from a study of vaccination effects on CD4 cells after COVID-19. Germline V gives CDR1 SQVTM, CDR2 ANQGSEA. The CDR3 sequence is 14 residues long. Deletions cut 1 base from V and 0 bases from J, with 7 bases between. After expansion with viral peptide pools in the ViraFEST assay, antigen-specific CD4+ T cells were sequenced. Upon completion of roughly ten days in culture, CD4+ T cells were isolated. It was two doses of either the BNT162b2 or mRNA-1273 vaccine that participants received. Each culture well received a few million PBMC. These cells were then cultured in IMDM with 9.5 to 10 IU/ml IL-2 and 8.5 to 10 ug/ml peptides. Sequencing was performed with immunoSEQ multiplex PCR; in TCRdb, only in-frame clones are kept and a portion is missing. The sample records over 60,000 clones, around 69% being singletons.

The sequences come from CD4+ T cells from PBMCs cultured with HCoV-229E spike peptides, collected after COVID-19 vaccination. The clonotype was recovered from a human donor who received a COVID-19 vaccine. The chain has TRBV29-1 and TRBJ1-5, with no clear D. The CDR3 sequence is CSVEVENSNQPQHF. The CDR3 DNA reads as TGCAGCGTTGAAGTGGAGAATAGCAATCAGCCCCAGCATTTT. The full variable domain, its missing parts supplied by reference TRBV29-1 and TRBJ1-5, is SAVISQKPSRDICQRGTSLTIQCQVDSQVTMMFWYRQQPGQSLTLIATANQGSEATYESGFVIDKFPISRPNLTFSTLTVSNMSPEDSSIYLCSVEVENSNQPQHFGDGTRLSIL.